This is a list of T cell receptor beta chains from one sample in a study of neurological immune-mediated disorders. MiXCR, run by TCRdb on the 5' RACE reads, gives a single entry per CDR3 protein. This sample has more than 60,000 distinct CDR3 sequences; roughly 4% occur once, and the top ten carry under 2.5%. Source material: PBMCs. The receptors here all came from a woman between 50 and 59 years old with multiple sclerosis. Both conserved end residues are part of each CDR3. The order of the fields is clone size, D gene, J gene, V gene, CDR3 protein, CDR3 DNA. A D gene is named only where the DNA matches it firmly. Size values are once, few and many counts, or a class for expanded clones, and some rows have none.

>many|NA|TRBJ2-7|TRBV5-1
CASSFGNLDYEQYF
TGCGCCAGCAGCTTCGGCAACCTTGACTACGAGCAGTACTTC
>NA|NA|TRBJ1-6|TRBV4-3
CASSQDPAGSSYNSPLNF
TGCGCCAGCAGCCAAGACCCGGCAGGGAGCTCCTATAATTCACCCCTCAACTTT
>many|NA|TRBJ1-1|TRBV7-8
CASSFGTVEAFF
TGTGCCAGCAGCTTCGGGACTGTTGAAGCTTTCTTT
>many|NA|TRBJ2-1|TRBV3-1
CASSQDSVWGAFNEQFF
TGTGCCAGCAGCCAAGATTCAGTATGGGGGGCATTCAATGAGCAGTTCTTC
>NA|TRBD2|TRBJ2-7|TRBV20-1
CSALTSGATYEQYF
TGCAGTGCTCTTACTAGCGGGGCCACCTACGAGCAGTACTTC
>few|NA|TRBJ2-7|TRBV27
CASRGRLTYEQYF
TGTGCCAGCAGGGGACGGTTGACCTACGAGCAGTACTTC
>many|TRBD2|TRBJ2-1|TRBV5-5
CASSLTSGSYNEQFF
TGTGCCAGCAGCCTGACTAGCGGGAGCTACAATGAGCAGTTCTTC
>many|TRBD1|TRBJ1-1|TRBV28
CASSTRTGRGLSTEAFF
TGTGCCAGCAGTACACGGACAGGGCGAGGGTTGAGCACTGAAGCTTTCTTT
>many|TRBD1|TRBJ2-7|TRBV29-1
CSVGDRVHEQYF
TGCAGCGTTGGGGACAGGGTCCACGAGCAGTACTTC
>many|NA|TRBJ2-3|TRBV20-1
CSAVRGLGPPDTQYF
TGCAGTGCTGTAAGGGGTTTGGGTCCCCCAGATACGCAGTATTTT
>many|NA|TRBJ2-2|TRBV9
CASSVGEISGELFF
TGTGCCAGCAGCGTAGGGGAGATTTCCGGGGAGCTGTTTTTT
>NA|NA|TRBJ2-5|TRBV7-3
CASSLRPRGETQYF
TGTGCCAGCAGTTTACGGCCTAGGGGAGAGACCCAGTACTTC
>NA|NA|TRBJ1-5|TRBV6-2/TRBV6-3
CASSYSNRNQPQHF
TGTGCCAGCAGTTACTCGAACAGAAATCAGCCCCAGCATTTT
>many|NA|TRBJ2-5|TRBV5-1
CASSFPTPEYQETQYF
TGCGCCAGCAGCTTCCCTACTCCAGAGTACCAAGAGACCCAGTACTTC
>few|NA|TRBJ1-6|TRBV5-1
CASSLKTVVNSPLNF
TGCGCCAGCAGCTTAAAGACGGTCGTTAATTCACCCCTCAACTTT
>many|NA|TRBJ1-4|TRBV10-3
CAISVGAAYNEKLFF
TGTGCCATCAGTGTGGGGGCCGCCTATAATGAAAAACTGTTTTTT
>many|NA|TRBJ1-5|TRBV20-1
CSARDMQGIDQPQHF
TGCAGTGCTAGAGATATGCAGGGGATTGATCAGCCCCAGCATTTT
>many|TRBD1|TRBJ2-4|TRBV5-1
CASSFTTGTENIQYF
TGCGCCAGCAGCTTTACCACCGGGACAGAAAACATTCAGTACTTC
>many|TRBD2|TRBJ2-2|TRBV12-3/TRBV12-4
CASNSLAGVAGELFF
TGTGCCAGCAACTCACTAGCGGGAGTGGCCGGGGAGCTGTTTTTT
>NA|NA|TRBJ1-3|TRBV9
CASSAGRLPGNTIYF
TGTGCCAGCAGCGCCGGGCGCCTTCCCGGAAACACCATATATTTT
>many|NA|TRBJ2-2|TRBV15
CATSRDIRYTGELFF
TGTGCCACCAGCAGAGATATACGGTACACCGGGGAGCTGTTTTTT
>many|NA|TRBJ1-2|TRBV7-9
CASSRDTAGYTF
TGTGCCAGCAGCCGGGACACGGCTGGCTACACCTTC
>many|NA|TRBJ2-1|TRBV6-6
CASSSGTPEGTEQFF
TGTGCCAGCAGTTCTGGGACTCCTGAAGGGACTGAGCAGTTCTTC
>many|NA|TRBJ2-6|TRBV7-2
CASSFYNSGANVLTF
TGTGCCAGCAGCTTTTACAACTCTGGGGCCAACGTCCTGACTTTC
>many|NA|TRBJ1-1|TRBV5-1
CASSQGWNTEAFF
TGCGCCAGCAGCCAGGGATGGAACACTGAAGCTTTCTTT
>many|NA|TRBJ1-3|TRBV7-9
CASSFGTYSGNTIYF
TGTGCCAGCAGCTTCGGGACCTACTCTGGAAACACCATATATTTT
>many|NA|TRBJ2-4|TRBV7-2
CASSPSRDGRIQYF
TGTGCCAGCAGCCCCAGTCGGGACGGCCGCATTCAGTACTTC